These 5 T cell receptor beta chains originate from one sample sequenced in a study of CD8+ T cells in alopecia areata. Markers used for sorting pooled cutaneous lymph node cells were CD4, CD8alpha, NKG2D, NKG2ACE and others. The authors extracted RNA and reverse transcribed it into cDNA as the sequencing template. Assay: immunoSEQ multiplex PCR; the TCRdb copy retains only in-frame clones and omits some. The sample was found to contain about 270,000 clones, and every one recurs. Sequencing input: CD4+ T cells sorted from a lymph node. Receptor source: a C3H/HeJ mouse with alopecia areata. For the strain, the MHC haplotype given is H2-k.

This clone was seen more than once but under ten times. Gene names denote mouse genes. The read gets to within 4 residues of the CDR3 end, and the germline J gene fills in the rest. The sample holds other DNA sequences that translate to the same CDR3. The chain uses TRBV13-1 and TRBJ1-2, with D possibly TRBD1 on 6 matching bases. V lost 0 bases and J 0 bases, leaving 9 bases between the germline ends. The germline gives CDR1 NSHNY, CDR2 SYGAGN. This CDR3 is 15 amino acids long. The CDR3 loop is CASSDGRTANSDYTF. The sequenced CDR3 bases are TGTGCCAGCAGTGATGGTCGGACAGCAAACTCC.

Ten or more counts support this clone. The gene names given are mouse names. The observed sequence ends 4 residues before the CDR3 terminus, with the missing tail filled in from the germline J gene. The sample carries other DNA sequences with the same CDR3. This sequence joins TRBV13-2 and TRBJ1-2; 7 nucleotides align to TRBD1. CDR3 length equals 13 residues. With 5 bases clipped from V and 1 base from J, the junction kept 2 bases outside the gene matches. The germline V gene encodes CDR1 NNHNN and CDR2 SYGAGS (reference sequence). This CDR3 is CASGRDRNSDYTF. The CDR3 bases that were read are TGTGCCAGCGGCCGGGACAGAAACTCC.

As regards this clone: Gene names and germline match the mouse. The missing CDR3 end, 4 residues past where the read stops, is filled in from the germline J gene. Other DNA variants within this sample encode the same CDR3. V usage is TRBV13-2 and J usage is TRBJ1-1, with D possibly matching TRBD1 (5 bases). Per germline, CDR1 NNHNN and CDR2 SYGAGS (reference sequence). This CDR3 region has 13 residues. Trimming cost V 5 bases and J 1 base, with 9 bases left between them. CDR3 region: CASGLTGNTEVFF. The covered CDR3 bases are TGTGCCAGCGGGCTAACAGGGAACACA.

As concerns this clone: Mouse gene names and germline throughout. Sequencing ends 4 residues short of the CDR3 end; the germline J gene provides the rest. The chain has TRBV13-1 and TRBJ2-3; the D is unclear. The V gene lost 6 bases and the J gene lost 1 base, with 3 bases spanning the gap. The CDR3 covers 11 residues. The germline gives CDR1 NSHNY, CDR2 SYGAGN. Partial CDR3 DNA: TGTGCCAGCAAGGGTGCAGAA. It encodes CASKGAE. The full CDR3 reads CASKGAETLYF.

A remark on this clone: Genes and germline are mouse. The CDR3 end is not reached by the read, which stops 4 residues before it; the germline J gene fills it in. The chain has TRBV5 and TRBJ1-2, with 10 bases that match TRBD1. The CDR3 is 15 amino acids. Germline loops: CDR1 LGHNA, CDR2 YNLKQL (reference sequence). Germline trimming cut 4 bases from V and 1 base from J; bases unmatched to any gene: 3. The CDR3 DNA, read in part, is TGTGCCAGCAGCCGGGGACAGGGGATAAACTCC. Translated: CASSRGQGINS. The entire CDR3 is CASSRGQGINSDYTF.